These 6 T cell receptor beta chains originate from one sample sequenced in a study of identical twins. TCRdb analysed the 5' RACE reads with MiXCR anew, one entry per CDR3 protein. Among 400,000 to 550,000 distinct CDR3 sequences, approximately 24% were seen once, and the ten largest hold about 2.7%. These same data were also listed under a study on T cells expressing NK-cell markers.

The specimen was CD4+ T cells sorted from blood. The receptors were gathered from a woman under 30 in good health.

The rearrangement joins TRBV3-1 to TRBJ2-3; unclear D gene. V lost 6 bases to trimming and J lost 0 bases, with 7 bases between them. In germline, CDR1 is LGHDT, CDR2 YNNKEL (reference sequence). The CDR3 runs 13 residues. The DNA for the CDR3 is TGTGCCAGCAGATCGGACAGCACAGATACGCAGTATTTT. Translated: CASRSDSTDTQYF.

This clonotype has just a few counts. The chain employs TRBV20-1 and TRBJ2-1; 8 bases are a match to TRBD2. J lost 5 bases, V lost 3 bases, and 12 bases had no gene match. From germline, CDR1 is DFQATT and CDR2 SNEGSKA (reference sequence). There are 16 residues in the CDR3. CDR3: CSASPALAVRDNEQFF. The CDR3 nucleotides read TGCAGTGCTAGTCCCGCACTAGCGGTAAGGGACAATGAGCAGTTCTTC.

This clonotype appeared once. CDR3 in amino acids: CASSSGPFPWREQYF. The CDR3 bases are TGTGCCAGCAGTTCAGGACCGTTCCCCTGGCGAGAGCAGTACTTC. The gene calls are TRBV12-3 or TRBV12-4 and TRBJ2-7; D gene unclear. This CDR3 is 15 amino acids long. V dropped 4 bases and J dropped 7 bases, with 20 bases sitting between them.

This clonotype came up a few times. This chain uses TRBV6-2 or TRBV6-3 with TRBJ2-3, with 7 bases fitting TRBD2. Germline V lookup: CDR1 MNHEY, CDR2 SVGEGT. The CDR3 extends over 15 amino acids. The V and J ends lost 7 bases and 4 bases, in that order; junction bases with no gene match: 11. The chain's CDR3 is CASTFGGSGADTQYF. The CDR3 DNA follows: TGTGCCAGCACCTTCGGCGGGAGTGGGGCAGATACGCAGTATTTT.

The CDR3 loop is CASGTGTAYEQYF. The CDR3 nucleotides are TGCGCCAGCGGAACCGGGACAGCCTACGAGCAGTACTTC. The rearrangement joins TRBV5-1 to TRBJ2-7; 7 bases are a match to TRBD1. Germline CDR1 SGHRS, CDR2 YFSETQ. CDR3 length: 13 amino acids. With V trimmed by 7 bases and J by 2 bases, 6 bases remained unmatched.

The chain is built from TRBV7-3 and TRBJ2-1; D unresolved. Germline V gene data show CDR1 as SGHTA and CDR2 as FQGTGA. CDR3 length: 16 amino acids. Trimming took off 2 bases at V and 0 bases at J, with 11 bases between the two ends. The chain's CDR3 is CASSLRPTFSYNEQFF. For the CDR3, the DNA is TGTGCCAGCAGCTTACGGCCCACCTTCTCCTACAATGAGCAGTTCTTC.